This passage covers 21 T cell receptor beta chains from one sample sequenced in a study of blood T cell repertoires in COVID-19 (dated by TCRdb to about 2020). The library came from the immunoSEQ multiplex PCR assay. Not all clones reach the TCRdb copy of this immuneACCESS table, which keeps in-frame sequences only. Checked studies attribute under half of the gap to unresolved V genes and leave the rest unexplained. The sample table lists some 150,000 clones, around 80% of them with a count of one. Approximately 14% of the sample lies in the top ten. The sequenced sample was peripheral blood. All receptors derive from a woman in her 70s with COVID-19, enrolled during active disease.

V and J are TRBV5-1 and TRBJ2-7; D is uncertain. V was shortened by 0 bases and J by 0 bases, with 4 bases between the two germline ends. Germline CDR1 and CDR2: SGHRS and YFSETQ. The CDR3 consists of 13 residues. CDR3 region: CASSLDYSYEQYF. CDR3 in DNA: TGCGCCAGCAGCTTGGACTACTCCTACGAGCAGTACTTC.

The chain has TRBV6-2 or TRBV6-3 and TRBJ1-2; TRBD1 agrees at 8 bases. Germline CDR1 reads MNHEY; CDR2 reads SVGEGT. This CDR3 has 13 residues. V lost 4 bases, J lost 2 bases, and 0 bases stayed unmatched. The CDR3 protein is CASSWTGNYGYTF. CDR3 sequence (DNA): TGTGCCAGCAGTTGGACAGGGAACTATGGCTACACCTTC.

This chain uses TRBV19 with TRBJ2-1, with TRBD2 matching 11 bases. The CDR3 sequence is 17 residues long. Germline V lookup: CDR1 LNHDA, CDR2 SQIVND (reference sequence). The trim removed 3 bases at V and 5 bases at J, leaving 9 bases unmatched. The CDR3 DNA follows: TGTGCCAGTAGTATTAGCGGGAGGGCCTTCAGGCACAATGAGCAGTTCTTC. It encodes CASSISGRAFRHNEQFF.

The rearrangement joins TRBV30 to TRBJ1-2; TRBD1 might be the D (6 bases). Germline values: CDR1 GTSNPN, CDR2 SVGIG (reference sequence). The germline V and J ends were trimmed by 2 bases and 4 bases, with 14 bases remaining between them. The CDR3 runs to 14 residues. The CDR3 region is CAWSLPGQLYGYTF. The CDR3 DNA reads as TGTGCCTGGAGTCTTCCGGGACAACTCTATGGCTACACCTTC.

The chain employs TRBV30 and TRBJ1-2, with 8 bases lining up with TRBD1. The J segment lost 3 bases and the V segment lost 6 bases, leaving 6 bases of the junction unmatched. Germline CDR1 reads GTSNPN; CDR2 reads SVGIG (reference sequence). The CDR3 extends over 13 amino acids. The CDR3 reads CACRQGMDYGYTF. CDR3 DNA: TGTGCCTGCCGACAGGGGATGGACTATGGCTACACCTTC.

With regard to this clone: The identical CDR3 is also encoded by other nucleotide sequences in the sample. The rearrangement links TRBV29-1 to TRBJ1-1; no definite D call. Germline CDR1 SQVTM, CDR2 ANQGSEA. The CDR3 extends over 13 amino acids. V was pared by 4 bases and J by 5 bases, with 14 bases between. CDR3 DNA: TGCAGCGTTGTATATTGGGGAGGGACTGAAGCTTTCTTT. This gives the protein CSVVYWGGTEAFF.

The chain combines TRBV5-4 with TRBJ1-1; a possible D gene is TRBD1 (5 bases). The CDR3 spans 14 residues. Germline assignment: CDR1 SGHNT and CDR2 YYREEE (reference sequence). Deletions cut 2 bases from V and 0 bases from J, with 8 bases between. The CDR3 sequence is CASSLTGVNTEAFF. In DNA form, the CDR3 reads TGTGCCAGCAGCTTAACAGGAGTGAACACTGAAGCTTTCTTT.

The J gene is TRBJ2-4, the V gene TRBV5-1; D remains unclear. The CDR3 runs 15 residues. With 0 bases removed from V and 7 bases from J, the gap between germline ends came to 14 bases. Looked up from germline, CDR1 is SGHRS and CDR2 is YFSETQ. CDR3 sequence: CASSLGSAGVNIQYF. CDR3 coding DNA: TGCGCCAGCAGCTTGGGATCGGCCGGAGTGAACATTCAGTACTTC. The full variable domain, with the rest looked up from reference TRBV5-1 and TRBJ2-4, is KAGVTQTPRYLIKTRGQQVTLSCSPISGHRSVSWYQQTPGQGLQFLFEYFSETQRNKGNFPGRFSGRQFSNSRSEMNVSTLELGDSALYLCASSLGSAGVNIQYFGAGTRLSVL.

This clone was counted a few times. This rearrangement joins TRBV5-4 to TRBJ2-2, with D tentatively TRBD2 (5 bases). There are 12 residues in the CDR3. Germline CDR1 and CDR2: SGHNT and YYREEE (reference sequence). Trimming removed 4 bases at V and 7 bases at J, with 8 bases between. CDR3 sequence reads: CASSRGNGELFF. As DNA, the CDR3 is TGTGCCAGCAGCCGAGGGAACGGGGAGCTGTTTTTT.

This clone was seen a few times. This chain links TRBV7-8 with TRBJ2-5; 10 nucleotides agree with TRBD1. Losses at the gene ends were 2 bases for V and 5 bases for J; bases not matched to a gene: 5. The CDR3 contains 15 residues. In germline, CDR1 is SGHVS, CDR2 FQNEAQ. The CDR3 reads CASSLRDRGGETQYF. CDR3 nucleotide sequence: TGTGCCAGCAGCTTACGGGACAGGGGAGGGGAGACCCAGTACTTC.

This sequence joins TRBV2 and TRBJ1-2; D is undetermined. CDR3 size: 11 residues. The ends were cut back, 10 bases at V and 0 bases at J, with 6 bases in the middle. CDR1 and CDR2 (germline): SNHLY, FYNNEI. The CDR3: CATLTNYGYTF. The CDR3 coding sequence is TGTGCCACTCTTACTAACTATGGCTACACCTTC.

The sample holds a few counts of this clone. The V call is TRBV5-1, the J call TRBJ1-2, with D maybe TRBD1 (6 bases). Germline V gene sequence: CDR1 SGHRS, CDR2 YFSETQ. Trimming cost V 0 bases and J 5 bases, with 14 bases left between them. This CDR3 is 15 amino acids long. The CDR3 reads CASSLVGGAEYGYTF. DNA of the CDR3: TGCGCCAGCAGCTTGGTTGGGGGCGCAGAATATGGCTACACCTTC.

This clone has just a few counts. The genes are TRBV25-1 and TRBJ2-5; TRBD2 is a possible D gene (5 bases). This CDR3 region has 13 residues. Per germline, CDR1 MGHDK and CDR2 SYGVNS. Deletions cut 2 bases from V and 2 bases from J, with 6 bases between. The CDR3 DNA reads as TGTGCCAGCAGTGAACGGGATCAAGAGACCCAGTACTTC. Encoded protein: CASSERDQETQYF.

CDR3 residues: CASSYGGTRGGQPQHF. The CDR3 DNA is TGTGCCAGCAGTTACGGTGGGACCAGAGGGGGACAGCCCCAGCATTTT. The chain joins TRBV6-6 to TRBJ1-5; TRBD1 might be the D (6 bases). V lost 2 bases, J lost 7 bases, and 18 bases lay in between. The germline V gene encodes CDR1 MNHNY and CDR2 SVGAGI (reference sequence). The length of the CDR3 is 16 residues.

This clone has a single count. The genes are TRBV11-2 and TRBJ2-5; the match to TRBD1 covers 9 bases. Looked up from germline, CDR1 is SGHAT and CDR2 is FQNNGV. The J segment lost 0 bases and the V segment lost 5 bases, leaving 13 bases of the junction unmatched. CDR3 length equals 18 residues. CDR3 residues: CASSNKQGAQMYQETQYF. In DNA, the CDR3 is TGTGCCAGCAGCAATAAACAGGGGGCCCAAATGTACCAAGAGACCCAGTACTTC. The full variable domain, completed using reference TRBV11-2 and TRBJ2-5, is EAGVAQSPRYKIIEKRQSVAFWCNPISGHATLYWYQQILGQGPKLLIQFQNNGVVDDSQLPKDRFSAERLKGVDSTLKIQPAKLEDSAVYLCASSNKQGAQMYQETQYFGPGTRLLVL.

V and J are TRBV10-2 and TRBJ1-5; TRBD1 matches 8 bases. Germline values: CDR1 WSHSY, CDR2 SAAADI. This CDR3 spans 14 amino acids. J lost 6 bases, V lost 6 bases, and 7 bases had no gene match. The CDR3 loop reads CASRVGQGSQPQHF. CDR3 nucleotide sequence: TGCGCCAGCAGGGTAGGACAGGGTTCTCAGCCCCAGCATTTT.

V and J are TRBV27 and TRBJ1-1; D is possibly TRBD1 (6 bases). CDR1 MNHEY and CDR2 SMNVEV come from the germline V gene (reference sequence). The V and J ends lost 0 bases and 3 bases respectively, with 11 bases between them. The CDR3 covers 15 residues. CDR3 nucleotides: TGTGCCAGCAGTTTATCAGAAGGGGGGGACACTGAAGCTTTCTTT. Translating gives CASSLSEGGDTEAFF.

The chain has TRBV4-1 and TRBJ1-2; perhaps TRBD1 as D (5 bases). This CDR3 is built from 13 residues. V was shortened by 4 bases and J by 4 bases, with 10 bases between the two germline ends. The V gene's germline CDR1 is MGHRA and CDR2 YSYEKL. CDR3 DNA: TGCGCCAGCAGCCCAGCGACAGCCTATGGCTACACCTTC. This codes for CASSPATAYGYTF.

This CDR3 reads CASKQGFSYEQYV. CDR3 DNA: TGTGCCAGCAAGCAGGGGTTCTCCTACGAGCAGTACGTC. The chain couples TRBV2 to TRBJ2-7, with a weak D call TRBD1 (6 bases). The length of the CDR3 is 13 residues. With 7 bases removed from V and 0 bases from J, the gap between germline ends came to 10 bases. The germline gives CDR1 SNHLY, CDR2 FYNNEI.

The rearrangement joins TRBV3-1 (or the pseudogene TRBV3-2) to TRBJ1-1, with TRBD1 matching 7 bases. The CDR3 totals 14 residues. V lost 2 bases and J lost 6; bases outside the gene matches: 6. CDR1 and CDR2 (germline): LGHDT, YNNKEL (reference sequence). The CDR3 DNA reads TGTGCCAGCAGCCAACACAGGGGAGTCGCTGAAGCTTTCTTT. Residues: CASSQHRGVAEAFF.

CDR3 protein: CSVLGGGVEAFF. The CDR3 region has the DNA TGCAGCGTTCTTGGAGGGGGGGTTGAAGCTTTCTTT. This chain uses TRBV29-1 with TRBJ1-1, with D tentatively TRBD1 (6 bases). This CDR3 region has 12 residues. Germline V gene lookup returns CDR1 SQVTM and CDR2 ANQGSEA. V dropped 5 bases and J dropped 7 bases, with 14 bases sitting between them. Supplemented by reference TRBV29-1 and TRBJ1-1, the full variable domain reads SAVISQKPSRDICQRGTSLTIQCQVDSQVTMMFWYRQQPGQSLTLIATANQGSEATYESGFVIDKFPISRPNLTFSTLTVSNMSPEDSSIYLCSVLGGGVEAFFGQGTRLTVV.